This TCR beta chain was observed in a study of blood T cells in healthy people across ages. Per the germline V gene, CDR1 is SGHRS and CDR2 is YFSETQ. This CDR3 spans 15 amino acids. The V and J ends lost 1 base and 1 base respectively, with 10 bases between them. Next came a second PCR, run for about 7 to 12 cycles, which used a sample-barcoded 5' primer along with a J-beta primer mix. Each CDR3 protein gets one entry after TCRdb re-called the 5' RACE reads with MiXCR. The sample yields about 1.6 million distinct CDR3 sequences, about 35% seen once. This receptor was taken from a woman aged 25-40 years in good health. The chain joins TRBV5-1 to TRBJ2-3; perhaps TRBD2 as D (5 bases). Sequenced input: blood. The CDR3 sequence: CASSLLGLRTDTQYF. For the CDR3, the DNA is TGCGCCAGCAGCTTGCTAGGACTCCGCACAGATACGCAGTATTTT.